This TCR beta chain was obtained from a study of T cells in narcolepsy. Study in general: Enrolled donors included narcolepsy type 1 or type 2 patients and healthy controls.

About this clone: The target antigen is unknown.

Libraries were prepared by immunoSEQ multiplex PCR; TCRdb keeps only in-frame clonotypes and omits some of them. The sample shows over 15,000 clones, roughly 85% of them seen only once. With 1 base removed from V and 0 bases from J, the gap between germline ends came to 7 bases. Germline CDR1 reads LNHDA; CDR2 reads SQIVND (reference sequence). The CDR3 runs to 14 residues. General observations from the study: HCRT-specific and TRIB2-specific autoreactive clonotypes appeared among same-patient CSF and blood CD4+ clonotypes.

The sequence was collected from a human donor in good health. The rearrangement uses TRBV19 and TRBJ2-7; no clear D. Sequenced material: memory (CD45RA-) CD4+ T cells from blood. This chain's CDR3 is CASSIGPSSYEQYF. The CDR3 region has the DNA TGTGCCAGTAGTATAGGTCCTAGCTCCTACGAGCAGTACTTC.